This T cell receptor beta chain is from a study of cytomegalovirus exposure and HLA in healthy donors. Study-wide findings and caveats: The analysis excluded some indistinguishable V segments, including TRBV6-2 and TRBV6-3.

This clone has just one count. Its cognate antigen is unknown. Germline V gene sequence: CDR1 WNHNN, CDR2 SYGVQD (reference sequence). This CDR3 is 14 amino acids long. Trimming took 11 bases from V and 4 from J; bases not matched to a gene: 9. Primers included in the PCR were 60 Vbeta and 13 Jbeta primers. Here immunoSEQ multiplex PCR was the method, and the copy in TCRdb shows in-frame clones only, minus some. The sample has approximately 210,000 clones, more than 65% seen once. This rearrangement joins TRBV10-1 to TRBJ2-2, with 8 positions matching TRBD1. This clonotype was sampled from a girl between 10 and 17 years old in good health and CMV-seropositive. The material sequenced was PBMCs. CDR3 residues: CACQQGVGTGELFF. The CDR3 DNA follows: TGCGCCTGCCAACAGGGGGTCGGCACCGGGGAGCTGTTTTTT.